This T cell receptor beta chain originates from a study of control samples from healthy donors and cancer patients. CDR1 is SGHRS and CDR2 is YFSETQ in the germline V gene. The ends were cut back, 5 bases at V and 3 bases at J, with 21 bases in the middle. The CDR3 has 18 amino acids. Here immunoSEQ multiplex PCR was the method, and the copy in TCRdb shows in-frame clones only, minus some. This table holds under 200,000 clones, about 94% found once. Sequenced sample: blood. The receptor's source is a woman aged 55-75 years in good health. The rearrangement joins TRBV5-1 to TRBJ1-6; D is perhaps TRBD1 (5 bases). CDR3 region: CASRWWQGETNYNSPLHF. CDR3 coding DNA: TGCGCCAGCAGGTGGTGGCAGGGAGAGACCAACTATAATTCACCCCTCCACTTT.